This record looks at one T cell receptor beta chain sequence and its context. Its antigen is currently unknown. The entry originates in a study of T cell repertoires in cytomegalovirus infection. TCRdb used MiXCR to reprocess the reads, holding one entry per CDR3 protein. The repertoire has 700,000 to 900,000 distinct CDR3 sequences, 25% to 30% of them found once; the top ten carry under 15%. The TCR originated in a human donor in good health (CMV status not recorded). Some clones in this sample may be carry-over from other donors' samples. The specimen was cultured CD8+ T cells from PBMCs, collected from culture after CMV antigen stimulation.

The CDR3 nucleotides read TGTGCCAGCAGTTATTCAGGGTCAGATACGCAGTATTTT. Amino acid sequence: CASSYSGSDTQYF. The chain recombines TRBV6-6 with TRBJ2-3; tentatively, D is TRBD1 (5 bases). CDR3 length: 13 amino acids. V lost 3 bases and J lost 4, with 8 bases in between. CDR1 MNHNY and CDR2 SVGAGI come from the germline V gene (reference sequence).